This entry concerns a single TCR beta chain. No antigen is known for it. This sample is part of a study of T cell repertoires in cytomegalovirus infection. Study in general: Signatures in public TCR beta sequences pointed to both CMV infection and matching HLA type. Findings and limits, study-wide: The ex vivo response was dominated by HLA-C-restricted CMV-specific TCR beta clonotypes. Using cumulative public TCR beta family frequency, the authors identified those who carried CMV together with the relevant HLA.

With 5 bases removed from V and 1 base from J, the gap between germline ends came to 14 bases. The germline CDR1 and CDR2 sequences are SEHNR and FQNEAQ (reference sequence). This CDR3 comprises 15 residues. TCRdb processed the reads anew with MiXCR; each CDR3 protein has one entry. The table has around 630,000 distinct CDR3 sequences, 20% to 25% seen once; the top ten hold 8%. Sequencing input: CD8+ T cells from PBMCs. This clonotype was obtained from a human donor in good health (CMV status not recorded). Some clones in this sample may be carry-over from other donors' samples. The chain combines TRBV7-9 with TRBJ1-1; D is perhaps TRBD1 (5 bases). Here the CDR3 DNA reads TGTGCCAGCAGCCTCCGAGAGGGGAAGAACACTGAAGCTTTCTTT. Its translation: CASSLREGKNTEAFF.